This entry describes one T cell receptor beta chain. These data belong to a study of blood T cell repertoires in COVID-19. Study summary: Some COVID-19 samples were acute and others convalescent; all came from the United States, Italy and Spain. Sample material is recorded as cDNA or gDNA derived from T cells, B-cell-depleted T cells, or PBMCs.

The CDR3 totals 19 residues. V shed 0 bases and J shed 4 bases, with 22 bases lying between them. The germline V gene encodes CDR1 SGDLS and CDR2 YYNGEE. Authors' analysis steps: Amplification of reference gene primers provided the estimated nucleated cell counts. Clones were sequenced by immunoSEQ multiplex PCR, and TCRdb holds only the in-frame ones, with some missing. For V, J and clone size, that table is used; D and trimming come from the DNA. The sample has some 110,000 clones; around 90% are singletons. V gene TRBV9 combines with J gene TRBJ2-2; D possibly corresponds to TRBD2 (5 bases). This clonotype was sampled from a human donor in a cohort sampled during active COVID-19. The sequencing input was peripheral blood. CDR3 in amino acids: CASSVVPGWGSLGTGELFF. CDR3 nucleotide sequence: TGTGCCAGCAGCGTAGTGCCGGGGTGGGGAAGCCTGGGCACCGGGGAGCTGTTTTTT. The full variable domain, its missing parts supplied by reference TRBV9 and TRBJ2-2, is DSGVTQTPKHLITATGQRVTLRCSPRSGDLSVYWYQQSLDQGLQFLIQYYNGEERAKGNILERFSAQQFPDLHSELNLSSLELGDSALYFCASSVVPGWGSLGTGELFFGEGSRLTVL.